These 31 T cell receptor beta chains came from one sample sequenced in a study of OX40 agonist ivuxolimab in advanced cancers. Library construction relied on the immunoSEQ multiplex PCR assay. In its TCRdb copy, this immuneACCESS table keeps in-frame sequences only and misses some clones. Where compared with another copy, unresolved V genes explain less than half of these, and the others have no known cause. Within this sample are over 35,000 clones, with 75% to 90% of them counted one time only. 4% to 5% of the sample belongs to the ten largest clones. Specimen: CD4+ or CD8+ T cells sorted from blood, collected in a trial of the OX40 agonist ivuxolimab. The source is an adult with an advanced solid tumor such as melanoma, head and neck, liver or kidney cancer.

This clone was seen only once. V gene TRBV7-2 combines with J gene TRBJ2-2, with 8 bases lining up with TRBD2. Germline-derived CDR1 and CDR2 are SGHTA and FQGNSA. V was pared by 4 bases and J by 6 bases, with 7 bases of the junction left unmatched. There are 15 residues in the CDR3. CDR3 residues: CASSSNGGGSGELFF. Here the CDR3 DNA reads TGTGCCAGCAGCTCCAACGGGGGGGGCTCCGGGGAGCTGTTTTTT.

V and J are TRBV7-9 and TRBJ2-7; D call uncertain. Germline V lookup: CDR1 SEHNR, CDR2 FQNEAQ (reference sequence). CDR3 length: 13 residues. Trimming left V 1 base short and J 5 bases short, with 9 bases between. The CDR3 DNA is TGTGCCAGCAGCTTAGTAGGTTTCAACGAGCAGTACTTC. This encodes CASSLVGFNEQYF.

V is TRBV6-5 and J is TRBJ2-7, with 8 bases matching TRBD1. Germline CDR1 and CDR2: MNHEY and SVGAGI. Trimming at V came to 5 bases and at J to 4 bases, leaving 7 bases not matched to a gene. This CDR3 has 14 amino acids. The CDR3 bases are TGTGCCAGCAGTAAGGACAGGGTGGGGTACGAGCAGTACTTC. Translating it yields CASSKDRVGYEQYF.

This chain uses TRBV11-3 with TRBJ1-2, with 8 bases that match TRBD1. This CDR3 region has 15 residues. In germline, CDR1 is SGHNT, CDR2 YENEEA. Unmatched junction bases numbered 13, after V lost 5 bases and J lost 8 bases. CDR3 sequence reads: CASSAGPTGGEGYTF. The CDR3 nucleotides read TGTGCCAGCAGCGCGGGCCCAACAGGGGGAGAGGGCTACACCTTC.

The genes are TRBV6-6 and TRBJ2-5; 10 bases match TRBD1. Germline assignment: CDR1 MNHNY and CDR2 SVGAGI (reference sequence). The CDR3 sequence is 15 residues long. Germline trimming cut 4 bases from V and 4 bases from J; bases unmatched to any gene: 6. The CDR3, as DNA: TGTGCCAGCAGTTCCCATCGGGACAGGGGAGAGACCCAGTACTTC. Its protein is CASSSHRDRGETQYF.

The rearrangement uses TRBV9 and TRBJ2-6, with D hard to call. The CDR3 contains 14 residues. V gave up 4 bases and J gave up 2 bases, with 7 bases separating them. The germline CDR1 and CDR2 sequences are SGDLS and YYNGEE. The DNA for the CDR3 is TGTGCCAGCAGCCTTCTCCCTGGGGCCAACGTCCTGACTTTC. Protein sequence: CASSLLPGANVLTF.

This chain connects TRBV6-5 to TRBJ2-1, with TRBD1 matching over 7 bases. The CDR3 runs 15 residues. Per germline, CDR1 MNHEY and CDR2 SVGAGI. The ends lost 7 bases at V and 5 bases at J; junction bases unmatched: 11. CDR3 sequence: CASKKIGQEHNEQFF. The CDR3 DNA follows: TGTGCCAGCAAAAAAATTGGACAGGAACACAATGAGCAGTTCTTC.

This rearrangement joins TRBV5-6 to TRBJ2-7; D is unresolved. Trimming took off 0 bases at V and 4 bases at J, with 5 bases between the two ends. Germline CDR1 SGHDT, CDR2 YYEEEE. There are 12 residues in the CDR3. The chain's CDR3 is CASSLGVYEQYF. DNA of the CDR3: TGTGCCAGCAGCTTGGGAGTTTACGAGCAGTACTTC.

J is TRBJ1-1 and V is TRBV27; D not certain. The CDR3 totals 14 residues. V was shortened by 3 bases and J by 3 bases, with 11 bases between the two germline ends. Germline lookup yields CDR1 MNHEY and CDR2 SMNVEV (reference sequence). CDR3 amino acids: CASSFWGSDTEAFF. CDR3 in DNA: TGTGCCAGCAGTTTCTGGGGTAGCGACACTGAAGCTTTCTTT.

By share, this clone ranks as medium-sized (0.01 to 0.1%). The rearrangement joins TRBV10-3 to TRBJ2-3; the match to TRBD1 covers 12 bases. J was trimmed by 6 bases and V by 4 bases; bases with no gene match: 2. Germline values: CDR1 ENHRY, CDR2 SYGVKD. The CDR3 is 14 residues long. CDR3 nucleotides: TGTGCCATCAGTGCGGGACAGGGGGCCGATACGCAGTATTTT. Translation: CAISAGQGADTQYF.

This rearrangement joins TRBV4-3 to TRBJ1-2; D uncertain. The V and J ends lost 0 bases and 4 bases respectively, with 15 bases between them. This CDR3 spans 16 amino acids. Germline V gene sequence: CDR1 LGHNA, CDR2 YSLEER. CDR3 loop: CASSQDRPQSGYGYTF. CDR3 bases: TGCGCCAGCAGCCAAGATCGTCCACAGTCGGGCTATGGCTACACCTTC.

The J gene is TRBJ1-1, the V gene TRBV28, with D hard to call. V was shortened by 3 bases and J by 4 bases, with 12 bases between the two germline ends. Looked up from germline, CDR1 is MDHEN and CDR2 is SYDVKM. CDR3 length equals 14 residues. The CDR3 DNA sequence: TGTGCCAGCAGTTTCGAGGAATCGGGCACTGAAGCTTTCTTT. It specifies CASSFEESGTEAFF.

The sample holds a few counts of this clone. This sequence joins TRBV7-9 and TRBJ2-7, with D possibly being TRBD2 (6 bases). Germline assignment: CDR1 SEHNR and CDR2 FQNEAQ (reference sequence). Trimming cost V 5 bases and J 2 bases, with 10 bases left between them. There are 13 residues in the CDR3. This CDR3 reads CASSPGGPYEQYF. CDR3 coding DNA: TGTGCCAGCAGCCCCGGGGGACCCTACGAGCAGTACTTC.

The V gene is TRBV7-2, the J gene TRBJ1-1, with TRBD1 matching over 8 bases. Per the germline V gene, CDR1 is SGHTA and CDR2 is FQGNSA. CDR3 length: 15 amino acids. The V segment lost 2 bases and the J segment 1 base; nucleotides outside the gene matches: 3. CDR3 DNA: TGTGCCAGCAGCTTAATGGACAGGGCGAACACTGAAGCTTTCTTT. Protein product: CASSLMDRANTEAFF.

This clone was found a few times. The rearrangement joins TRBV6-5 to TRBJ1-1; no definite D call. Germline V gives CDR1 MNHEY, CDR2 SVGAGI. V lost 5 bases and J lost 0, with 13 bases in between. This CDR3 contains 15 residues. Here the CDR3 DNA reads TGTGCCAGCAGTCGTCGAGACACTATGAACACTGAAGCTTTCTTT. It specifies CASSRRDTMNTEAFF.

This chain uses TRBV6-6 with TRBJ1-1, with D possibly being TRBD1 (6 bases). CDR1 and CDR2 (germline): MNHNY, SVGAGI (reference sequence). This CDR3 region has 13 residues. V gave up 4 bases and J gave up 1 base, with 7 bases separating them. For the CDR3, the DNA is TGTGCCAGCAGTTCACAGGGGAACACTGAAGCTTTCTTT. It specifies CASSSQGNTEAFF.

The chain employs TRBV6-6 and TRBJ1-2, with 9 bases matching TRBD1. V lost 1 base to trimming and J lost 5 bases; unmatched junction nucleotides: 8. Looked up from germline, CDR1 is MNHNY and CDR2 is SVGAGI (reference sequence). The CDR3 spans 16 residues. This CDR3 reads CASSYFNPQGAYGYTF. The CDR3 DNA reads TGTGCCAGCAGTTACTTCAACCCACAGGGGGCATATGGCTACACCTTC.

This clone has just one count. The rearrangement links TRBV15 to TRBJ1-4; D is ambiguous. Germline V gene lookup returns CDR1 LNHNV and CDR2 YYDKDF (reference sequence). The germline V and J ends were trimmed by 0 bases and 6 bases, with 11 bases remaining between them. This CDR3 has 15 residues. CDR3: CATSREGSLYEKLFF. The DNA for the CDR3 is TGTGCCACCAGCAGAGAGGGCAGTCTTTATGAAAAACTGTTTTTT.

This chain connects TRBV9 to TRBJ1-3, with no clear D. The CDR3 covers 13 residues. The V end was cut by 5 bases, the J end by 4 bases, with 10 bases between. Germline V gene sequence: CDR1 SGDLS, CDR2 YYNGEE. In DNA, the CDR3 is TGTGCCAGCAGTTATAACAGCGGAAACACCATATATTTT. Translating gives CASSYNSGNTIYF.

The chain has TRBV5-1 and TRBJ2-1; 11 nucleotides line up with TRBD2. The CDR3 contains 15 residues. Germline CDR1 reads SGHRS; CDR2 reads YFSETQ. The V and J ends lost 4 bases and 4 bases, in that order; junction bases with no gene match: 4. In nucleotides, the CDR3 is TGCGCCAGCAGCCCTACTAGCGGGAGTTACAATGAGCAGTTCTTC. Protein: CASSPTSGSYNEQFF.

This sequence joins TRBV6-1 and TRBJ1-2; D is perhaps TRBD1 (5 bases). The CDR3 spans 12 residues. Trimming shortened V by 5 bases and J by 5 bases, and 9 bases separated the two germline ends. Germline values: CDR1 MNHNS, CDR2 SASEGT. The CDR3 protein is CASSQGEYGYTF. The CDR3 region has the DNA TGTGCCAGCAGTCAGGGAGAGTATGGCTACACCTTC.

V and J are TRBV18 and TRBJ2-3; 11 bases match TRBD1. The CDR3 covers 15 residues. V was clipped by 5 bases and J by 3 bases; unmatched bases: 4. Germline V gives CDR1 KGHSH, CDR2 LQKENI. The DNA of the CDR3 is TGTGCCAGCTCAACGAGGGACAGGGGGACAGATACGCAGTATTTT. This encodes CASSTRDRGTDTQYF.

The V gene is TRBV4-3, the J gene TRBJ1-4; D is uncertain. Germline V gene data show CDR1 as LGHNA and CDR2 as YSLEER. V lost 0 bases, J lost 7 bases, and 21 bases lay in between. The CDR3 is 18 residues long. The CDR3 region is CASSQDLSEWAGGEKLFF. The CDR3 region has the DNA TGCGCCAGCAGCCAAGATCTTTCGGAGTGGGCAGGCGGTGAAAAACTGTTTTTT.

The genes are TRBV30 and TRBJ2-3; D is unclear. V lost 0 bases and J 1 base, leaving 5 bases between the germline ends. Germline assignment: CDR1 GTSNPN and CDR2 SVGIG (reference sequence). The CDR3 runs to 13 residues. As DNA, the CDR3 is TGTGCCTGGAGTGTACCAGGCACAGATACGCAGTATTTT. Its protein is CAWSVPGTDTQYF.

The chain is built from TRBV5-1 and TRBJ1-6; D remains unclear. Germline values: CDR1 SGHRS, CDR2 YFSETQ. The CDR3 totals 13 residues. Trimming left V 4 bases short and J 10 bases short, with 12 bases between. CDR3 in DNA: TGCGCCAGCAGCGACGACCCGAGCTCACCCCTCCACTTT. Amino acid sequence: CASSDDPSSPLHF.

The V gene is TRBV7-9, the J gene TRBJ1-1; no reliable D call. Per the germline V gene, CDR1 is SEHNR and CDR2 is FQNEAQ (reference sequence). V lost 4 bases, J lost 7 bases, and 16 bases lay in between. The length of the CDR3 is 14 residues. CDR3 coding DNA: TGTGCCAGCAGCTCCCTCCCCGGAGCACATGAAGCTTTCTTT. Translation gives CASSSLPGAHEAFF. The whole variable domain, filled in from reference TRBV7-9 and TRBJ1-1, reads DTGVSQNPRHKITKRGQNVTFRCDPISEHNRLYWYRQTLGQGPEFLTYFQNEAQLEKSRLLSDRFSAERPKGSFSTLEIQRTEQGDSAMYLCASSSLPGAHEAFFGQGTRLTVV.

J is TRBJ2-1 and V is TRBV9, with 7 nucleotides matching TRBD2. The V and J ends lost 0 bases and 6 bases, in that order; junction bases with no gene match: 6. Per germline, CDR1 SGDLS and CDR2 YYNGEE. The CDR3 runs 15 residues. The CDR3 DNA follows: TGTGCCAGCAGCGTAGGCGGGGGAGTCTTCAATGAGCAGTTCTTC. This encodes CASSVGGGVFNEQFF.

This clone was counted only a few times. The chain recombines TRBV30 with TRBJ1-2; D gene ambiguous. The CDR3 has 13 residues. Germline lookup yields CDR1 GTSNPN and CDR2 SVGIG (reference sequence). V was cut by 2 bases and J by 4 bases, with 11 bases left in between. The CDR3 reads CAWSRDRPYGYTF. CDR3 nucleotides: TGTGCCTGGAGTAGAGACCGTCCCTATGGCTACACCTTC.

V is TRBV19 and J is TRBJ2-7; 7 bases agree with TRBD2. CDR1 and CDR2 from the germline V gene are LNHDA and SQIVND (reference sequence). The V and J ends lost 6 bases and 4 bases, in that order; junction bases with no gene match: 6. CDR3 length: 13 residues. This CDR3 is CASSNQGGYEQYF. CDR3 nucleotide sequence: TGTGCCAGTAGCAATCAGGGAGGGTACGAGCAGTACTTC. Combining the CDR3 with reference TRBV19 and TRBJ2-7 gives the whole variable domain DGGITQSPKYLFRKEGQNVTLSCEQNLNHDAMYWYRQDPGQGLRLIYYSQIVNDFQKGDIAEGYSVSREKKESFPLTVTSAQKNPTAFYLCASSNQGGYEQYFGPGTRLTVT.

The chain employs TRBV29-1 and TRBJ2-1; 9 bases match TRBD1. CDR3 length: 15 residues. The J segment lost 4 bases and the V segment lost 7 bases, leaving 11 bases of the junction unmatched. Germline-derived CDR1 and CDR2 are SQVTM and ANQGSEA. CDR3 residues: CSGTAGQGPYNEQFF. CDR3 bases: TGCAGCGGTACCGCGGGACAGGGACCTTACAATGAGCAGTTCTTC.

The chain couples TRBV21-1 to TRBJ2-5; the table's D call TRBD1 went unverified against the DNA. TRBV21-1 is described as a pseudogene. The CDR3 extends over 15 amino acids. The CDR3 region is CASSPNRAAQETQYF. Written as DNA, the CDR3 is TGTGCCAGCAGCCCGAACAGGGCAGCTCAAGAGACCCAGTACTTC.